The clone carrying this TCR beta chain was seen many times. Its antigen is not identified. This sample was included in a study of T cells in Graves' hyperthyroidism and ophthalmopathy. Study summary: The authors collected peripheral blood at initial diagnosis, before any treatment. Points from the study as a whole: Also found in blood were most expanded thyroid clonotypes above 0.001.

The CDR3 regions of TCR beta were amplified from RNA transcripts. Carried out on the TCR CDR3, a first-round RT-PCR used the HTBI primer set. Using its own MiXCR run on the multiplex PCR reads, TCRdb lists one record per CDR3 protein. Among approximately 400,000 distinct CDR3 sequences listed, about 18% were seen once. Across 18 months, stable Graves' hyperthyroidism was marked by no progression to ophthalmopathy. V lost 7 bases, J lost 4 bases, and 14 bases lay in between. From germline, CDR1 is LNHDA and CDR2 SQIVND (reference sequence). The CDR3 is made up of 15 amino acids. The TCR comes from a woman aged 18-29 years with Graves' hyperthyroidism. The chain couples TRBV19 to TRBJ2-6, with D perhaps assigned TRBD1 or TRBD2 (5 bases each). Sequencing was performed on blood. The DNA of the CDR3 is TGTGCCAGTACCACACTCAGGGACGGGGCCAACGTCCTGACTTTC. Translated: CASTTLRDGANVLTF. Drawing the rest from reference TRBV19 and TRBJ2-6, the complete variable domain is DGGITQSPKYLFRKEGQNVTLSCEQNLNHDAMYWYRQDPGQGLRLIYYSQIVNDFQKGDIAEGYSVSREKKESFPLTVTSAQKNPTAFYLCASTTLRDGANVLTFGAGSRLTVL.